This entry concerns a single TCR beta chain. The antigen remains unidentified. Measured with immunoSEQ multiplex PCR; TCRdb has only the in-frame clones, and not every one. The data show fewer than 25,000 clones, with just over 65% seen just once and around 20% held by the top ten. This sample stems from a study of CD4 T cells in relation to SARS-CoV-2 and coronaviruses. Before the COVID-19 pandemic, during about 2011-2019, CD4+ T cells were taken from unexposed donors. The cells were cultured for around ten days before CD4+ T cells were isolated. The source of this sequence is a human donor in good health. The sequencing sample was made of CD4+ T cells from PBMCs, cultured in vitro.

The CDR3 loop reads CASSQDRLGLAGLADTQYF. The CDR3 nucleotides read TGCGCCAGCAGCCAAGATCGGCTGGGACTAGCGGGCCTAGCAGATACGCAGTATTTT. The V and J genes are TRBV4-1 and TRBJ2-3; 12 bases line up with TRBD2. The germline V gene has CDR1 MGHRA and CDR2 YSYEKL. CDR3 size: 19 residues. V lost 0 bases, J lost 4 bases, and 11 bases stayed unmatched.